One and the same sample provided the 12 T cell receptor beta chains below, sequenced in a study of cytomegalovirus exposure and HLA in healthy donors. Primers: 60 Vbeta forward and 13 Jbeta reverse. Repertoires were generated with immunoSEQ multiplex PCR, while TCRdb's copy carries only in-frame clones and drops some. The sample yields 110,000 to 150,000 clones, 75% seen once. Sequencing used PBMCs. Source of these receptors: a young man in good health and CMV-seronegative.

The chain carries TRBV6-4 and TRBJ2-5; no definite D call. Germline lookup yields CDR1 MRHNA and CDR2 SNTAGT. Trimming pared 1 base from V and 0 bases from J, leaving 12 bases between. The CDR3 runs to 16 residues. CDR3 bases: TGTGCCAGCAGTGACTTACAGCCCCTGTACCAAGAGACCCAGTACTTC. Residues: CASSDLQPLYQETQYF.

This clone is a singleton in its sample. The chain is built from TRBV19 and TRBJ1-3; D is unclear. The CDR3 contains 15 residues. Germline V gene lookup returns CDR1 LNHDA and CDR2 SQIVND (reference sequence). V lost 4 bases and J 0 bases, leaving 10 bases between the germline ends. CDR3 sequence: CASSRDHYSGNTIYF. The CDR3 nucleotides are TGTGCCAGTAGTAGAGACCACTACTCTGGAAACACCATATATTTT. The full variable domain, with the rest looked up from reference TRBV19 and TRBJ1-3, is DGGITQSPKYLFRKEGQNVTLSCEQNLNHDAMYWYRQDPGQGLRLIYYSQIVNDFQKGDIAEGYSVSREKKESFPLTVTSAQKNPTAFYLCASSRDHYSGNTIYFGEGSWLTVV.

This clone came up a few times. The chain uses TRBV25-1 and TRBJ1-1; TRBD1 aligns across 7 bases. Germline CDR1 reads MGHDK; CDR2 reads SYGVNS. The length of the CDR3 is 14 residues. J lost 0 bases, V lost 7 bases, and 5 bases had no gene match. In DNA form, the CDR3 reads TGTGCCAGCACCAGGGGACAGATGAACACTGAAGCTTTCTTT. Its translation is CASTRGQMNTEAFF.

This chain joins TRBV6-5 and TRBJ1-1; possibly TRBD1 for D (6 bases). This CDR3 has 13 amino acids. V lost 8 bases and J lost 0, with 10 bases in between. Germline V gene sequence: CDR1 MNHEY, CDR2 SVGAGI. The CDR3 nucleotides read TGTGCCAGCGTACAGGGTCTGAACACTGAAGCTTTCTTT. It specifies CASVQGLNTEAFF.

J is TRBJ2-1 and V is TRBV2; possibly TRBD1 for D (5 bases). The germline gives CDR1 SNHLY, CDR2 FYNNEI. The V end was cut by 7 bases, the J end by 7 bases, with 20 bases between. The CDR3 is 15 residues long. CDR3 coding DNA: TGTGCCAGCATGGAGACCGGGCTGGGGCGGAATGAGCAGTTCTTC. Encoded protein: CASMETGLGRNEQFF. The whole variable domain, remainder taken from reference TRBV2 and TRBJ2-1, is EPEVTQTPSHQVTQMGQEVILRCVPISNHLYFYWYRQILGQKVEFLVSFYNNEISEKSEIFDDQFSVERPDGSNFTLKIRSTKLEDSAMYFCASMETGLGRNEQFFGPGTRLTVL.

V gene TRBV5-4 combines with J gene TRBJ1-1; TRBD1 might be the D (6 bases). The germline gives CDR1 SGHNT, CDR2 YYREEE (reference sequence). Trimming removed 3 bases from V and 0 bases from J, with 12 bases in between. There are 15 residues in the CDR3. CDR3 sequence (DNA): TGTGCCAGCAGCTCTCGAACAGGGATGAACACTGAAGCTTTCTTT. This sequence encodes CASSSRTGMNTEAFF.

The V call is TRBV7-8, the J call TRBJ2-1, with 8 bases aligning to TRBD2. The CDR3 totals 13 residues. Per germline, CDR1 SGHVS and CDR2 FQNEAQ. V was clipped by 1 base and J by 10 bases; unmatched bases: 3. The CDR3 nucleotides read TGTGCCAGCAGCTTAGGAACTAGCGGAGAGCAGTTCTTC. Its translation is CASSLGTSGEQFF.

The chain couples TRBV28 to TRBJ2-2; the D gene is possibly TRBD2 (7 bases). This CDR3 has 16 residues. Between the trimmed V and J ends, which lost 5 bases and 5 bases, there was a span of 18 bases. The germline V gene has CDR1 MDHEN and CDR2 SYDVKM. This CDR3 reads CASSLIQGGGTGELFF. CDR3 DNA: TGTGCCAGCAGTCTCATACAGGGAGGGGGTACCGGGGAGCTGTTTTTT. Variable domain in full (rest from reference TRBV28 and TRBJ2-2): DVKVTQSSRYLVKRTGEKVFLECVQDMDHENMFWYRQDPGLGLRLIYFSYDVKMKEKGDIPEGYSVSREKKERFSLILESASTNQTSMYLCASSLIQGGGTGELFFGEGSRLTVL.

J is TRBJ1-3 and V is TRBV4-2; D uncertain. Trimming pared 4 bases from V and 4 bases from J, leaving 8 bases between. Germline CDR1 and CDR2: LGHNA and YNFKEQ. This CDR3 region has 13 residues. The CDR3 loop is CASSPSQGNTIYF. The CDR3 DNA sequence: TGTGCCAGCAGCCCTTCTCAGGGAAACACCATATATTTT.

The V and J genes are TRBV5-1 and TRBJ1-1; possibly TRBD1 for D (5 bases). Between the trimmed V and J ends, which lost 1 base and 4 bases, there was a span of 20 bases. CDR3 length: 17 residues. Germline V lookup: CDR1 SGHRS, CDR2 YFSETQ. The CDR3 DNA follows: TGCGCCAGCAGCTTGCAGGGACTGGTTGTCGGTAGCACTGAAGCTTTCTTT. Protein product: CASSLQGLVVGSTEAFF.

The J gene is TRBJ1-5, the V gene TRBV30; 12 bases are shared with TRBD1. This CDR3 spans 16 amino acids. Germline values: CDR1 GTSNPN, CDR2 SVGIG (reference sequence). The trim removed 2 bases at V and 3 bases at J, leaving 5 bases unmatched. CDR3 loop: CAWSRGTGGLNQPQHF. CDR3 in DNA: TGTGCCTGGAGTAGGGGGACAGGGGGCCTCAATCAGCCCCAGCATTTT.

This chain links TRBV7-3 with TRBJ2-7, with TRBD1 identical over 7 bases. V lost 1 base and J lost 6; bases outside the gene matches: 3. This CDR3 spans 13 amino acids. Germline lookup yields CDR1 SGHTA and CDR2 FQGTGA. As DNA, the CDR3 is TGTGCCAGCAGCTTAATTCCAGGGGGCGAGCAGTACTTC. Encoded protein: CASSLIPGGEQYF.